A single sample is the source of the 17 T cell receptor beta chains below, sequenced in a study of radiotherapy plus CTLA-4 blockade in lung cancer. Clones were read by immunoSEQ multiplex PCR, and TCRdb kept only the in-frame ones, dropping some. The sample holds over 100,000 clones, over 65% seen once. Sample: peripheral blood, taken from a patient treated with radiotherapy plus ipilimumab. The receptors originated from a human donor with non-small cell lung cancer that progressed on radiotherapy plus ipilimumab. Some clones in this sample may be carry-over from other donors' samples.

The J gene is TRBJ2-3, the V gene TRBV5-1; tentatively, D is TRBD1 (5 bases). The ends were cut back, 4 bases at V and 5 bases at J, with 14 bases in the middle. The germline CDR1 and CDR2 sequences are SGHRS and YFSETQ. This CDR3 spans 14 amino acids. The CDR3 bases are TGCGCCAGCAGCAAGGACACCGCTGGAGATACGCAGTATTTT. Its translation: CASSKDTAGDTQYF.

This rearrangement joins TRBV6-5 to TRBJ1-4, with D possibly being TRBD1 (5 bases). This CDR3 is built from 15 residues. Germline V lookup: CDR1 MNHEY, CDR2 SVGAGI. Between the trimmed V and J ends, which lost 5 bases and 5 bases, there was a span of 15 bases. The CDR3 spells CASSIHGGPNEKLFF. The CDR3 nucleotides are TGTGCCAGCAGTATCCACGGGGGACCAAATGAAAAACTGTTTTTT.

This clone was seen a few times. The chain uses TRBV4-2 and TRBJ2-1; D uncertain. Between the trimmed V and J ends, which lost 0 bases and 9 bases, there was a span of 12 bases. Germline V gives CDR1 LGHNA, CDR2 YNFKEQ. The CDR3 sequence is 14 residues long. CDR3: CASSQEGQFSEQFF. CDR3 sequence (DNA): TGTGCCAGCAGCCAAGAAGGCCAGTTCAGTGAGCAGTTCTTC.

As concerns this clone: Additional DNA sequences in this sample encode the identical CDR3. The CDR3 region has the DNA TGTGCCAGCAGTTTAAGGTCGGGCCAAGAGACCCAGTACTTC. This translates into CASSLRSGQETQYF. This chain joins TRBV27 and TRBJ2-5; no clear D. V was shortened by 2 bases and J by 1 base, with 8 bases between the two germline ends. The CDR3 sequence is 14 residues long. The germline gives CDR1 MNHEY, CDR2 SMNVEV (reference sequence).

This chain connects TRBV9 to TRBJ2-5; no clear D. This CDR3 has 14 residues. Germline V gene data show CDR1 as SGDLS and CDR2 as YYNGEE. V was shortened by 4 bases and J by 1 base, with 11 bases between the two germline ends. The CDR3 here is CASSPPGPQETQYF. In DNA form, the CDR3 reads TGTGCCAGCAGCCCGCCCGGGCCCCAAGAGACCCAGTACTTC.

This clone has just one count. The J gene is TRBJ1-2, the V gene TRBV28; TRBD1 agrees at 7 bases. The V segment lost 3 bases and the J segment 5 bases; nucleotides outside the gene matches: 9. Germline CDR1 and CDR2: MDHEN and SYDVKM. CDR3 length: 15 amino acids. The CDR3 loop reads CASSFGTEQVYGYTF. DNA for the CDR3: TGTGCCAGCAGTTTCGGGACAGAGCAGGTTTATGGCTACACCTTC.

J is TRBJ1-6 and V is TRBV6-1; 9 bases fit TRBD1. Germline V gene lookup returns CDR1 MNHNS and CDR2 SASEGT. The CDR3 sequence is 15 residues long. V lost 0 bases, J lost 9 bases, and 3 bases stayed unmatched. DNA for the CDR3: TGTGCCAGCAGTGAAGCGGGGACAGGGCCTTCACCCCTCCACTTT. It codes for CASSEAGTGPSPLHF.

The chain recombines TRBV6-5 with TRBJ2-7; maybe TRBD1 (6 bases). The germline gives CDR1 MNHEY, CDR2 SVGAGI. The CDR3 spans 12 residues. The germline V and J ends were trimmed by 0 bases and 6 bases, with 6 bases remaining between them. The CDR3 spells CASSYSQGEQYF. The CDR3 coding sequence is TGTGCCAGCAGTTACTCACAGGGCGAGCAGTACTTC.

The CDR3 reads CASSYLAGKINEQFF. The CDR3 region has the DNA TGTGCCAGCAGTTACCTAGCGGGGAAGATCAATGAGCAGTTCTTC. The rearrangement uses TRBV6-5 and TRBJ2-1; TRBD2 agrees at 9 bases. Germline V gene data show CDR1 as MNHEY and CDR2 as SVGAGI. The length of the CDR3 is 15 residues. Losses at the gene ends were 2 bases for V and 6 bases for J; bases not matched to a gene: 5.

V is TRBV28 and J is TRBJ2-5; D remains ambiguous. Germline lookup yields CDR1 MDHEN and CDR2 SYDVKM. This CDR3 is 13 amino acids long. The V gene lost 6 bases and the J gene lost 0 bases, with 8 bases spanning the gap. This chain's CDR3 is CASRPYYQETQYF. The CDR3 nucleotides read TGTGCCAGCAGACCATACTACCAAGAGACCCAGTACTTC.

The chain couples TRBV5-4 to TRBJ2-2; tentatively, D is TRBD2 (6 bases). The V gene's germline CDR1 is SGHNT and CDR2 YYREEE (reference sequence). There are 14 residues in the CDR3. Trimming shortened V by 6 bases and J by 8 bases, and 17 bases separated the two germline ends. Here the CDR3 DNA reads TGTGCCAGCATCGCCGGCATCGGGGGAGGGGAGCTGTTTTTT. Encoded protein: CASIAGIGGGELFF.

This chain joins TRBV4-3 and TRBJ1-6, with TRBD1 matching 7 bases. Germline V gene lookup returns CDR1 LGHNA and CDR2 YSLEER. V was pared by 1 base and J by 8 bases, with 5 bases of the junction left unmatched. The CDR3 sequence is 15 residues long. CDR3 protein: CASSQGGGLDSPLHF. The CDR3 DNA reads TGCGCCAGCAGCCAAGGAGGGGGCCTGGATTCACCCCTCCACTTT.

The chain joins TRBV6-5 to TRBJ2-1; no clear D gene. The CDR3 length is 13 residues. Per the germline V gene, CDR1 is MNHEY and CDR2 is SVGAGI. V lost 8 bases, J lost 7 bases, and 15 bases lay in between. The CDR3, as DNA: TGTGCCAGCTTTGAGGTTGACGGGAATGAGCAGTTCTTC. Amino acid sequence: CASFEVDGNEQFF.

The CDR3 protein is CASSSGGGRPLRYEQYF. The CDR3 DNA follows: TGTGCCAGCAGCTCAGGGGGTGGGCGGCCGCTACGGTACGAGCAGTACTTC. V is TRBV7-9 and J is TRBJ2-7; 7 nucleotides line up with TRBD1. Germline trimming cut 4 bases from V and 4 bases from J; bases unmatched to any gene: 16. CDR3 size: 17 residues. Germline V gives CDR1 SEHNR, CDR2 FQNEAQ (reference sequence). The variable domain in full, completed from reference TRBV7-9 and TRBJ2-7, reads DTGVSQNPRHKITKRGQNVTFRCDPISEHNRLYWYRQTLGQGPEFLTYFQNEAQLEKSRLLSDRFSAERPKGSFSTLEIQRTEQGDSAMYLCASSSGGGRPLRYEQYFGPGTRLTVT.

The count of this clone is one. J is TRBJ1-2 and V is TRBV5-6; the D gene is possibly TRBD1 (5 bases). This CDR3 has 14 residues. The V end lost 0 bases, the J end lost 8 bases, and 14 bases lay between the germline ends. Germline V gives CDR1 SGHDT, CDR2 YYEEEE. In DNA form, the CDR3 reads TGTGCCAGCAGCTTGGGGCGGGCAGGGCACGGCTACACCTTC. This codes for CASSLGRAGHGYTF. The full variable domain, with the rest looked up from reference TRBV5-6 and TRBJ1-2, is DAGVTQSPTHLIKTRGQQVTLRCSPKSGHDTVSWYQQALGQGPQFIFQYYEEEERQRGNFPDRFSGHQFPNYSSELNVNALLLGDSALYLCASSLGRAGHGYTFGSGTRLTVV.

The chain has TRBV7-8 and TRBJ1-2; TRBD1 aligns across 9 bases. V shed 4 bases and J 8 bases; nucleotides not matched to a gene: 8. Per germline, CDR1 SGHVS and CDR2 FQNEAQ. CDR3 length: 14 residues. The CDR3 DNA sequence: TGTGCCAGCAGCTACCGGACAGGGGAAATCGGCTACACCTTC. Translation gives CASSYRTGEIGYTF.

CDR3 protein: CASSPPGTGGNQPQHF. Here the CDR3 DNA reads TGTGCCAGCTCACCACCGGGGACAGGGGGCAATCAGCCCCAGCATTTT. The chain recombines TRBV18 with TRBJ1-5; 10 nucleotides agree with TRBD1. The CDR3 length is 16 residues. CDR1 is KGHSH and CDR2 is LQKENI in the germline V gene. J gave up 2 bases and V 0 bases, and 1 base lay outside the gene matches.